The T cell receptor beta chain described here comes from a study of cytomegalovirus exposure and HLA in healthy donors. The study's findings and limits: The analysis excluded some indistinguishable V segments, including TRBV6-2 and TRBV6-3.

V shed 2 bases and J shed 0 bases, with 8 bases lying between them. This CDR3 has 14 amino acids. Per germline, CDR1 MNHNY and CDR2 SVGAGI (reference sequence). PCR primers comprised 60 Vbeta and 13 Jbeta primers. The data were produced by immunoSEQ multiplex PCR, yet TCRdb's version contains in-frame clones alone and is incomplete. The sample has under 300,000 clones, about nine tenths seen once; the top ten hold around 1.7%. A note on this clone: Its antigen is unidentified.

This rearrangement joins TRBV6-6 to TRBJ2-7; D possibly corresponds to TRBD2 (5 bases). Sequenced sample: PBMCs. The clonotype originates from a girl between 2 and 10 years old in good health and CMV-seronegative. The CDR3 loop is CASSYDGSSYEQYF. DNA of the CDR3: TGTGCCAGCAGTTACGATGGGAGCTCCTACGAGCAGTACTTC.